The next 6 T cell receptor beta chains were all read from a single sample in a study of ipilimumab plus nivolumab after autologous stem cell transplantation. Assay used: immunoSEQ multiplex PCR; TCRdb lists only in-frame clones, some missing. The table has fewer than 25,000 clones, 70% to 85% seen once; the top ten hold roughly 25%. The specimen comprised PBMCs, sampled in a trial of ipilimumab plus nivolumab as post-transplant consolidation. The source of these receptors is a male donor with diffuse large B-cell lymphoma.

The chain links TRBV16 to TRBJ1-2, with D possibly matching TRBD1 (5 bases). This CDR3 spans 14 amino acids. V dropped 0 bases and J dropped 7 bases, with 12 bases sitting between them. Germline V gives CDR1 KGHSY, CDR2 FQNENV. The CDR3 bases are TGTGCCAGCAGCCAATCAAGGGACGGACTTGGCTACACCTTC. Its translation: CASSQSRDGLGYTF.

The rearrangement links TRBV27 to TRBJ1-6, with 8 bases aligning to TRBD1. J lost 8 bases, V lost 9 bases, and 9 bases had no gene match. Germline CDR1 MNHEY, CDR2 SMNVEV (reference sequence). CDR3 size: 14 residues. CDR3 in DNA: TGTGCCAGTCGACAGGGGCTGTGGTATTCACCCCTCCACTTT. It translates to CASRQGLWYSPLHF.

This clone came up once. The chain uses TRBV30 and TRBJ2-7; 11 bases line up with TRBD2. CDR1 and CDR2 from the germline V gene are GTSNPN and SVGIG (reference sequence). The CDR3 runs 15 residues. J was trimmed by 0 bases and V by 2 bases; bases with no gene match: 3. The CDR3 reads CAWSMGLAASYEQYF. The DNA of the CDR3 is TGTGCCTGGAGTATGGGACTAGCGGCCTCCTACGAGCAGTACTTC.

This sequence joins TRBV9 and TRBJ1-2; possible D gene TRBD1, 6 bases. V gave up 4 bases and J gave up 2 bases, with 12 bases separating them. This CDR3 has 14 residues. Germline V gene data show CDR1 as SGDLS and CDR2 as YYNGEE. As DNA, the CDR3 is TGTGCCAGCAGCCCAGATAGGGGGAACTATGGCTACACCTTC. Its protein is CASSPDRGNYGYTF. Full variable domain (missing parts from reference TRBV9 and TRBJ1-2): DSGVTQTPKHLITATGQRVTLRCSPRSGDLSVYWYQQSLDQGLQFLIQYYNGEERAKGNILERFSAQQFPDLHSELNLSSLELGDSALYFCASSPDRGNYGYTFGSGTRLTVV.

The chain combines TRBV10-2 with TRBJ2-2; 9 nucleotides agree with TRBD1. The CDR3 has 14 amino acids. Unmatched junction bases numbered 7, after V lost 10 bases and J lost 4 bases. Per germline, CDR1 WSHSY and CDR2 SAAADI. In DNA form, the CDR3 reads TGCGCCACCCACGGGACAGGGTCCACCGGGGAGCTGTTTTTT. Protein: CATHGTGSTGELFF.

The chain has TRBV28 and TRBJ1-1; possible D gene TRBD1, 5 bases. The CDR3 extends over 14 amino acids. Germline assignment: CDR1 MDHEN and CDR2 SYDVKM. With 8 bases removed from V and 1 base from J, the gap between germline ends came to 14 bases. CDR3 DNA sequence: TGTGCCAGCCTTCAGGGCGGGACGAACACTGAAGCTTTCTTT. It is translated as CASLQGGTNTEAFF.